The clone carrying this TCR beta chain was found once. Its antigen is unidentified. The sample belongs to a study of cytomegalovirus exposure and HLA in healthy donors. Whole-study results and caveats: With high specificity and sensitivity, the classifier reportedly diagnosed cytomegalovirus status. Many donors shared some public TCRs, even though most TCR sequences were rare. Overall, about 160 TCR beta chains were annotated as cytomegalovirus-associated.

The germline CDR1 and CDR2 sequences are SGHVS and FNYEAQ. Trimming took 5 bases from V and 3 from J; bases not matched to a gene: 8. This CDR3 has 16 residues. The donors were part of the validation cohort, which consisted of some 120 subjects and was separate from the first cohort of around 620 subjects. Sequencing was performed with immunoSEQ multiplex PCR; in TCRdb, only in-frame clones are kept and a portion is missing. The sample has under 150,000 clones, around 90% seen once. Sequencing was done on a sample of PBMCs. The chain links TRBV7-6 to TRBJ1-4; 8 nucleotides match TRBD1. This TCR came from a man between 18 and 35 years old in good health and CMV-seropositive. CDR3: CASSTGTGLSNEKLFF. DNA of the CDR3: TGTGCCAGCAGCACGGGGACAGGCCTTTCTAATGAAAAACTGTTTTTT.